The rows below give T cell receptor beta chains drawn from one sample of a study of CD8+ T cells in alopecia areata. Using immunoSEQ multiplex PCR, the repertoire was profiled, and TCRdb retains in-frame clones only, with some absent. This table has around 190,000 clones, approximately 60% appearing once. Sequenced here: CD4+ T cells sorted from blood, sampled at week 4, from a patient treated with tofacitinib. All receptors come from a human donor with alopecia areata. Each CDR3 is given with its conserved first and last residue. A D gene is named only where the DNA matches it firmly. Rows give clone size only sometimes, using once, few, many, or a class for an expanded clone.

TRBV30,few,TRBJ2-1,NA,CACSQGLSYNEQFF,TGTGCCTGTTCCCAGGGGTTATCCTACAATGAGCAGTTCTTC
TRBV29-1,NA,TRBJ2-2,NA,CSVGGEQGSPSTGELFF,TGCAGCGTTGGGGGGGAACAGGGGTCCCCTTCCACCGGGGAGCTGTTTTTT
TRBV2,NA,TRBJ2-7,TRBD1,CASSSDRGYEQYF,TGTGCCAGCAGTTCTGACAGGGGCTACGAGCAGTACTTC
TRBV30,few,TRBJ1-5,TRBD1,CASRDRATNQPQHF,TGTGCCTCCCGGGACAGGGCTACCAATCAGCCCCAGCATTTT
TRBV30,NA,TRBJ1-1,NA,CAWSGHGGDEAFF,TGTGCCTGGAGTGGCCACGGTGGGGATGAAGCTTTCTTT
TRBV29-1,few,TRBJ2-2,NA,CSVGWTGELFF,TGCAGCGTTGGATGGACCGGGGAGCTGTTTTTT
TRBV29-1,NA,TRBJ2-1,TRBD2,CSVARTSGGTSEQFF,TGCAGCGTTGCCCGGACTAGCGGGGGAACTTCTGAGCAGTTCTTC
TRBV29-1,NA,TRBJ2-6,NA,CSVEPIGGISGANVLTF,TGCAGCGTTGAACCGATAGGGGGGATCTCTGGGGCCAACGTCCTGACTTTC
TRBV29-1,NA,TRBJ1-3,NA,CSVRWGNTIYF,TGCAGCGTTAGGTGGGGAAACACCATATATTTT
TRBV2,NA,TRBJ1-2,NA,CASSSTPPGAVGHGYTF,TGTGCCAGCAGCTCAACCCCTCCGGGAGCGGTAGGGCATGGCTACACCTTC
TRBV6-5,NA,TRBJ2-5,NA,CASSKDQETQYF,TGTGCCAGCTCAAAGGACCAAGAGACCCAGTACTTC
TRBV29-1,NA,TRBJ2-5,NA,CSVEVDTLPETQYF,TGCAGCGTTGAAGTTGACACCCTCCCGGAGACCCAGTACTTC
TRBV7-2,NA,TRBJ2-3,NA,CASSLAPAKDTQYF,TGTGCCAGCAGCTTAGCGCCGGCTAAAGATACGCAGTATTTT
TRBV29-1,NA,TRBJ2-2,NA,CSVGDSSRSMNTGELFF,TGCAGCGTGGGGGACTCCAGCCGATCTATGAACACCGGGGAGCTGTTTTTT
TRBV23-1,NA,TRBJ2-7,NA,CASSQSRTSAHEQYF,TGCGCCAGCAGTCAATCGAGGACGTCGGCCCACGAGCAGTACTTC
TRBV7-9,NA,TRBJ2-1,TRBD2,CASSLGGRGYEQFF,TGTGCCAGCAGCTTGGGCGGGAGAGGCTATGAGCAGTTCTTC
TRBV29-1,NA,TRBJ2-2,TRBD2,CSVLASGRLTGELFF,TGCAGCGTTCTGGCTAGCGGCCGACTCACCGGGGAGCTGTTTTTT
TRBV25-1,NA,TRBJ2-7,NA,CASRTQGGNKQYF,TGTGCCAGCAGGACCCAAGGCGGGAACAAGCAGTACTTC
TRBV7-9,NA,TRBJ2-3,TRBD2,CASSTTSGATDTQYF,TGTGCCAGCAGCACGACTAGCGGAGCCACAGATACGCAGTATTTT
TRBV29-1,NA,TRBJ2-7,NA,CSARGSGGGYEQYF,TGCAGCGCCCGCGGTAGCGGAGGCGGCTACGAGCAGTACTTC
TRBV4-1,NA,TRBJ2-3,TRBD2,CASSQPSGVTQYF,TGCGCCAGCAGCCAACCTAGCGGGGTTACGCAGTATTTT
TRBV2,NA,TRBJ2-1,NA,CASSVDRARVF,TGTGCCAGCAGTGTCGACAGAGCTAGGGTCTTC
TRBV29-1,NA,TRBJ1-5,NA,CSVGVQGQPQHF,TGCAGCGTTGGGGTCCAGGGTCAGCCCCAGCATTTT
TRBV5-4,NA,TRBJ2-1,TRBD2,CASSELAGPYNEQFF,TGTGCCAGCAGCGAGCTAGCGGGACCCTACAATGAGCAGTTCTTC
TRBV27,NA,TRBJ1-2,TRBD1,CAIRDSDNYGYTF,TGTGCCATCCGGGACAGTGATAACTATGGCTACACCTTC
TRBV2,NA,TRBJ2-1,TRBD2,CASSKLAGGYNEQFF,TGTGCCAGCAGTAAACTAGCGGGAGGATACAATGAGCAGTTCTTC
TRBV4-1,NA,TRBJ2-1,NA,CASGPGNSLHNEQFF,TGCGCCAGCGGACCAGGGAACTCCCTCCACAATGAGCAGTTCTTC
TRBV7-9,NA,TRBJ2-5,TRBD1,CASNPGQQETQYF,TGTGCCAGCAACCCGGGACAGCAAGAGACCCAGTACTTC
TRBV29-1,NA,TRBJ1-4,NA,CSVARAGDEKLFF,TGCAGCGTTGCCAGGGCAGGGGATGAAAAACTGTTTTTT
TRBV19,few,TRBJ1-1,NA,CASSEGRANTEAFF,TGTGCCAGTAGTGAAGGCAGGGCGAACACTGAAGCTTTCTTT
TRBV9,NA,TRBJ1-6,NA,CASSAGGGWSPLHF,TGTGCCAGCAGCGCAGGTGGGGGTTGGTCACCCCTCCACTTT
TRBV20-1,NA,TRBJ2-3,NA,CSASLTDTQYF,TGCAGTGCTAGTCTAACAGATACGCAGTATTTT
TRBV15,few,TRBJ2-3,NA,CATSSASGVDTQYF,TGTGCCACCAGCAGTGCATCGGGGGTGGATACGCAGTATTTT
TRBV5-1,NA,TRBJ2-2,NA,CASSLQAGELFF,TGCGCCAGCAGTCTCCAAGCCGGGGAGCTGTTTTTT
TRBV5-1,NA,TRBJ2-7,NA,CASSSVFRANFDEQYF,TGCGCCAGCAGTTCAGTGTTCCGGGCGAATTTCGACGAGCAGTACTTC
TRBV11-1,NA,TRBJ2-2,NA,CASSPGTLLGELFF,TGTGCCAGCAGCCCTGGGACATTACTGGGGGAGCTGTTTTTT
TRBV29-1,NA,TRBJ2-5,TRBD1,CSVGQGKVETQYF,TGCAGCGTCGGACAGGGAAAGGTAGAGACCCAGTACTTC
TRBV30,NA,TRBJ2-7,NA,CAGGRGSNEQYF,TGTGCCGGGGGGAGAGGGAGCAACGAGCAGTACTTC
TRBV25-1,NA,TRBJ2-2,TRBD2,CASSDSGRTSGELFF,TGTGCCAGCAGTGATAGCGGGAGGACGAGCGGGGAGCTGTTTTTT
TRBV14,once,TRBJ2-2,TRBD2,CASSPHLGEQREFGELFF,TGTGCCAGCAGCCCCCACCTTGGCGAACAGCGGGAGTTCGGGGAGCTGTTTTTT
TRBV5-1,NA,TRBJ2-5,NA,CASSLGAGETQYF,TGCGCCAGCAGCTTGGGAGCGGGAGAGACCCAGTACTTC
TRBV18,few,TRBJ1-4,NA,CASSGTGEKLFF,TGTGCCAGCTCAGGAACGGGAGAAAAACTGTTTTTT
TRBV7-2,NA,TRBJ1-1,NA,CASSLQAMNTEAFF,TGTGCCAGCAGCTTACAGGCCATGAACACTGAAGCTTTCTTT
TRBV11-1,NA,TRBJ2-7,NA,CASSFVSEQYF,TGTGCCAGCAGCTTCGTATCCGAGCAGTACTTC
TRBV27,NA,TRBJ2-5,NA,CASSGRIQETQYF,TGTGCCAGCAGTGGGCGGATACAAGAGACCCAGTACTTC
TRBV5-1,NA,TRBJ1-1,NA,CASSPLGLGREAFF,TGCGCCAGCAGCCCACTAGGACTTGGGAGAGAAGCTTTCTTT
TRBV25-1,NA,TRBJ2-2,NA,CASKVVVGGELFF,TGTGCCAGCAAGGTAGTCGTGGGCGGGGAGCTGTTTTTT
TRBV7-2,NA,TRBJ2-7,TRBD2,CASSLDSGETYEQYF,TGTGCCAGCAGCTTAGATAGCGGGGAGACCTACGAGCAGTACTTC
TRBV7-2,NA,TRBJ1-5,NA,CASSWDNNQPQHF,TGTGCCAGCAGTTGGGACAACAATCAGCCCCAGCATTTT
TRBV11-2,NA,TRBJ1-2,NA,CASSLTLLGGGSDYTF,TGTGCCAGCAGCTTAACCCTACTTGGCGGGGGAAGCGACTACACCTTC
TRBV9,few,TRBJ2-1,TRBD2,CASSVVAIEASGYNEQFF,TGTGCCAGCAGCGTAGTAGCTATAGAGGCTAGCGGATACAATGAGCAGTTCTTC
TRBV28,once,TRBJ1-2,NA,CASSPHGVGYGYTF,TGTGCCAGCAGTCCTCATGGGGTGGGCTATGGCTACACCTTC
TRBV29-1,few,TRBJ1-2,NA,CSVVQGDYGYTF,TGCAGCGTCGTCCAGGGAGACTATGGCTACACCTTC
TRBV30,NA,TRBJ2-1,TRBD2,CAWSVRMGTSSNEQFF,TGTGCCTGGAGTGTACGAATGGGGACTAGCTCGAATGAGCAGTTCTTC
TRBV30,NA,TRBJ1-5,NA,CAWGATAGGQPQHF,TGTGCCTGGGGGGCGACAGCCGGCGGTCAGCCCCAGCATTTT